This T cell receptor (beta chain) was captured by sequencing in a study of blood T cell repertoires in COVID-19. The CDR3 covers 15 residues. V lost 0 bases and J 0 bases, leaving 8 bases between the germline ends. The V gene's germline CDR1 is LGHNA and CDR2 YNFKEQ. As originally analysed: Estimated nucleated cell counts came from reference gene primer amplification. Libraries were prepared by immunoSEQ multiplex PCR; TCRdb keeps only in-frame clonotypes and omits some of them. V, J and clone size reflect that table, while D and trimming were determined from the DNA. The sample has about 62,000 clones; just over 85% are singletons.

The origin of this receptor is a woman aged 80 or over with acute or convalescent COVID-19. This chain joins TRBV4-2 and TRBJ1-1; D gene uncertain. What was sequenced was peripheral blood. CDR3 bases: TGTGCCAGCAGCCAAGATCCGGGTATGAACACTGAAGCTTTCTTT. As protein: CASSQDPGMNTEAFF.